This record looks at one TCR beta chain sequence and its context. Looked up from germline, CDR1 is SGDLS and CDR2 is YYNGEE. V was trimmed by 0 bases and J by 2 bases, leaving 14 bases between them. The CDR3 is made up of 17 amino acids. This sample is drawn from a study of blood T cell repertoires in COVID-19. Whole-study context: Collection of acute and convalescent COVID-19 samples took place in the United States, Italy and Spain. Sources were T cells, B-cell-depleted T cells, or PBMCs; the material itself was cDNA or gDNA.

Clones were sequenced by immunoSEQ multiplex PCR, and TCRdb holds only the in-frame ones, with some missing. The table records roughly 150,000 clones, approximately 90% of them present only once. This TCR came from a woman aged 80 or over with acute or convalescent COVID-19. The chain is built from TRBV9 and TRBJ1-4, with a weak D call TRBD1 (6 bases). What was sequenced was peripheral blood. The chain's CDR3 is CASSVGGAGGTNEKLFF. The DNA for the CDR3 is TGTGCCAGCAGCGTAGGGGGAGCGGGGGGCACTAATGAAAAACTGTTTTTT.